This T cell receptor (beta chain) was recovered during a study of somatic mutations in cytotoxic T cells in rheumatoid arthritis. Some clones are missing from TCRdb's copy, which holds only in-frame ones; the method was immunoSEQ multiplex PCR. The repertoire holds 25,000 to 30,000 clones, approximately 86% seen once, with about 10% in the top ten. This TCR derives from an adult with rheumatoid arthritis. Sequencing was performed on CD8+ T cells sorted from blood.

This CDR3 reads CASADRGPYEQYF. The CDR3 bases are TGTGCCAGCGCCGACAGGGGGCCCTACGAGCAGTACTTC. The chain carries TRBV6-5 and TRBJ2-7, with 10 bases aligning to TRBD1. CDR1 and CDR2 (germline): MNHEY, SVGAGI. This CDR3 spans 13 amino acids. V shed 8 bases, J shed 2 bases, and the junction held 3 bases outside the gene matches.